This TCR beta chain was identified during a study of Graves' ophthalmopathy and Graves' hyperthyroidism. As the template, RNA transcripts were used to amplify TCR beta CDR3 regions. HTBI primers were employed in first-round RT-PCR, then a second-round multiplex PCR followed. One entry per CDR3 protein, called by TCRdb with MiXCR from the multiplex PCR reads. The sample has over a million distinct CDR3 sequences, 35% to 40% seen once. A note on this clonotype: One end of the junction varies from germline; a read error may be responsible.

Germline CDR1 and CDR2: SGHNT and YENEEA. CDR3 length equals 16 residues. Patients with other autoimmune diseases, uncontrolled infections, pregnancy or lactation were excluded. The J gene is TRBJ2-2, the V gene TRBV11-3; the match to TRBD1 covers 10 bases. The clonotype comes from an adult man with Graves' hyperthyroidism. Sequencing input: peripheral blood or thyroid tissue (not recorded which). Written as DNA, the CDR3 is TGTGCCAGCAGCCCCTCCGGGACAGGGGTTTCCGGGGAGCTGCTTTTT. This sequence encodes CASSPSGTGVSGELLF.